This is a list of T cell receptor beta chains from one sample in a study of blood T cell repertoires in COVID-19. Data came from immunoSEQ multiplex PCR; TCRdb stores just in-frame clones and leaves some out. The data show almost 400,000 clones, about 90% seen once. Sequenced material: peripheral blood. The receptors were sampled from a woman aged 55-70 years with COVID-19, enrolled during active disease. Both conserved end residues are part of each CDR3. A D gene is named only where the DNA matches it firmly. Not all rows give a size; the values are once, few, many and, for expanded clones, a class.

j_call	d_call	v_call	clone_size	cdr3_aa	cdr3_nt
TRBJ1-2	-	TRBV6-6	-	CASSDRSYGYTF	TGTGCCAGCAGCGACAGGTCCTATGGCTACACCTTC
TRBJ1-2	-	TRBV6-5	-	CAVNRREFSYTF	TGTGCCGTCAACCGGAGGGAGTTTAGCTACACCTTC
TRBJ1-6	TRBD1	TRBV3-1/TRBV3-2	-	CASSQGQGNSPLHF	TGTGCCAGCAGCCAGGGACAGGGAAATTCACCCCTCCACTTT
TRBJ1-2	-	TRBV7-9	-	CASSLWGSDLYGYTF	TGTGCCAGCAGCTTATGGGGCAGCGATTTATATGGCTACACCTTC
TRBJ1-6	TRBD1	TRBV6-5	-	CASSLQGRQNSPLHF	TGTGCCAGCAGTTTACAGGGGAGGCAAAATTCACCCCTCCACTTT
TRBJ1-4	-	TRBV7-2	-	CASSLGAGTNEKLFF	TGTGCCAGCAGCCTAGGGGCCGGAACTAATGAAAAACTGTTTTTT
TRBJ2-7	TRBD1	TRBV7-2	once	CASSSRDRAYEQYF	TGTGCCAGCAGCTCCCGGGACAGGGCCTACGAGCAGTACTTC
TRBJ1-2	-	TRBV27	once	CASRTGGGNYGYTF	TGTGCCAGCAGAACGGGCGGGGGTAACTATGGCTACACCTTC
TRBJ1-2	-	TRBV2	-	CASSPDRATNYGYTF	TGTGCCAGCAGTCCAGACAGAGCAACTAACTATGGCTACACCTTC
TRBJ1-5	TRBD1	TRBV5-6	-	CASSLGGGGYQPQHF	TGTGCCAGCAGCTTGGGAGGGGGCGGCTATCAGCCCCAGCATTTT
TRBJ2-7	TRBD1	TRBV23-1	-	CASSQLGQRSYEQYF	TGCGCCAGCAGTCAATTGGGACAGAGGTCCTACGAGCAGTACTTC
TRBJ2-7	TRBD1	TRBV11-2	once	CASSSGTGASEQYF	TGTGCCAGCAGCTCAGGGACAGGGGCCAGCGAGCAGTACTTC
TRBJ1-5	-	TRBV2	once	CASRGMGSQPQHF	TGTGCCAGTAGGGGAATGGGCTCTCAGCCCCAGCATTTT
TRBJ2-7	TRBD1	TRBV27	once	CASRTGGTEQYF	TGTGCCAGCAGAACAGGGGGGACCGAGCAGTACTTC
TRBJ1-2	TRBD1	TRBV27	-	CASSVTGTGGFLGYGYTF	TGTGCCAGCAGTGTCACCGGGACAGGGGGCTTTTTAGGGTATGGCTACACCTTC
TRBJ1-6	-	TRBV7-7	-	CATQGDSHF	TGTGCCACCCAAGGGGACTCTCACTTT
TRBJ1-2	TRBD1	TRBV5-1	-	CASSPGQGANGYTF	TGCGCCAGCAGCCCTGGACAGGGGGCGAATGGCTACACCTTC
TRBJ2-7	TRBD2	TRBV2	-	CASSDSGSSVYEQYF	TGTGCCAGCAGCGATAGCGGGTCGAGCGTATACGAGCAGTACTTC
TRBJ1-4	-	TRBV5-6	-	CASSFQGIGDEKLFF	TGTGCCAGCAGCTTCCAAGGGATAGGGGATGAAAAACTGTTTTTT
TRBJ2-3	-	TRBV7-2	-	CASSFYSYTQYF	TGTGCCAGCAGCTTTTATAGCTATACGCAGTATTTT
TRBJ1-6	-	TRBV5-4	-	CASSFGLSLNSPLHF	TGTGCCAGCAGCTTCGGACTTTCTCTAAATTCACCCCTCCACTTT
TRBJ2-1	TRBD1	TRBV5-1	-	CASSGRDRGEGSYNEQFF	TGCGCCAGCAGCGGCCGGGACAGGGGTGAAGGGTCCTACAATGAGCAGTTCTTC
TRBJ1-1	-	TRBV5-1	few	CASSLGAANTEAFF	TGCGCCAGCAGCTTAGGAGCCGCGAACACTGAAGCTTTCTTT
TRBJ2-1	TRBD2	TRBV7-2	few	CASSFSSGGGNEQFF	TGTGCCAGCAGCTTTTCGAGCGGGGGGGGAAATGAGCAGTTCTTC
TRBJ1-1	TRBD1	TRBV7-3	-	CASSLTGGGNTEAFF	TGTGCCAGCAGCTTGACAGGGGGCGGGAACACTGAAGCTTTCTTT
TRBJ1-3	-	TRBV2	-	CASSRGSGNTIYF	TGTGCCAGCAGCAGGGGCTCTGGAAACACCATATATTTT
TRBJ1-3	-	TRBV5-6	-	CASSLFRGSGNTIYF	TGTGCCAGCAGCTTGTTCAGGGGCAGTGGAAACACCATATATTTT
TRBJ1-2	TRBD1	TRBV6-5	-	CASMSRDRDYGYTF	TGTGCCAGCATGTCCCGGGACAGGGACTATGGCTACACCTTC
TRBJ1-5	TRBD1	TRBV7-9	-	CASSLVTGGNGNQPQHF	TGTGCCAGCAGCTTAGTGACAGGGGGGAACGGGAATCAGCCCCAGCATTTT
TRBJ2-7	TRBD2	TRBV7-8	-	CASSSGTSGGPGVYEQYF	TGTGCCAGCAGCTCCGGGACTAGCGGGGGGCCAGGGGTGTACGAGCAGTACTTC
TRBJ2-5	TRBD2	TRBV7-9	-	CASERGSQETQYF	TGTGCCAGCGAGCGGGGAAGCCAAGAGACCCAGTACTTC
TRBJ1-1	-	TRBV5-1	-	CASSVASEQGEAFF	TGCGCCAGCAGCGTGGCCTCGGAACAGGGAGAAGCTTTCTTT
TRBJ2-7	-	TRBV12-3/TRBV12-4	-	CAISLQPRASLYF	TGTGCCATCTCTCTCCAACCCAGGGCAAGTTTGTACTTC
TRBJ1-3	-	TRBV10-3	-	CAISGGSGDFGGNTIYF	TGTGCCATCAGTGGCGGATCAGGGGATTTCGGAGGAAACACCATATATTTT
TRBJ1-2	-	TRBV6-4	-	CASSDSAGAGYTF	TGTGCCAGCAGTGACTCGGCAGGGGCCGGCTACACCTTC
TRBJ2-3	TRBD2	TRBV24-1	-	CATSAGGGMGETDTQYF	TGTGCCACCAGTGCCGGCGGGGGGATGGGAGAAACAGATACGCAGTATTTT
TRBJ2-1	TRBD2	TRBV20-1	once	CSASYGGGAAYNEQFF	TGCAGTGCTAGTTATGGCGGGGGGGCAGCCTACAATGAGCAGTTCTTC
TRBJ2-7	TRBD1	TRBV6-6	-	CASSFVRDRENEQYF	TGTGCCAGCAGCTTCGTCCGGGACAGGGAAAACGAGCAGTACTTC
TRBJ2-3	-	TRBV15	-	CATSKSITTDTQYF	TGTGCCACCAGCAAGTCTATAACCACAGATACGCAGTATTTT
TRBJ2-6	TRBD2	TRBV5-4	-	CASSPPGGGRVYSGANVLTF	TGTGCCAGCAGCCCCCCCGGCGGGGGGCGCGTCTATAGTGGGGCCAACGTCCTGACTTTC
TRBJ1-2	-	TRBV5-1	-	CASSLVTESYGYTF	TGCGCCAGCAGCTTGGTAACAGAGTCCTATGGCTACACCTTC
TRBJ1-6	-	TRBV7-9	-	CASAGRSSPLHF	TGTGCCAGCGCGGGGAGGAGTTCACCCCTCCACTTT
TRBJ1-5	TRBD1	TRBV19	-	CASSMTGQINQPQHF	TGTGCCAGTAGTATGACAGGGCAAATCAATCAGCCCCAGCATTTT
TRBJ1-1	-	TRBV7-9	-	CASSRDRVNTEAFF	TGTGCCAGCAGTCGAGACAGAGTGAACACTGAAGCTTTCTTT